The T cell receptor beta chain described here comes from a study of T cells in localized non-small cell lung cancer. From germline, CDR1 is SNHLY and CDR2 FYNNEI. The CDR3 has 14 residues. Trimming removed 5 bases from V and 4 bases from J, with 14 bases in between. TCRdb keeps only in-frame clones here, not all; method: immunoSEQ multiplex PCR. This sample has tens of thousands of clones; 84% occur once, and the top ten carry approximately 13%. This receptor was identified in an older female donor with stage I lung adenocarcinoma. Here the sequenced sample was peripheral blood, taken before any cancer treatment. The chain recombines TRBV2 with TRBJ1-2; no definite D call. CDR3 sequence reads: CASSPRQTTYGYTF. DNA for the CDR3: TGTGCCAGCAGTCCCAGGCAGACAACCTATGGCTACACCTTC.